This T cell receptor beta chain was documented in a study of T cell clonotyping in hematopoietic cell transplantation. Study-level background: Recipient samples before transplant were obtained post-cytoreduction.

General observations from the study: Recipient TCR diversity dropped after transplant; expanded clonotypes rose from day 30 to 180. Higher Inverse Simpson Index values in graft donor and pretransplant recipient predicted broader posttransplant TCR diversity.

Regarding time point: recipient sample about 28 days before transplant, after cytoreduction. Concerning this clone itself: The target antigen is unknown.

The protocol was immunoSEQ multiplex PCR, while the TCRdb copy is restricted to in-frame clones and leaves out a portion. The table lists around 80,000 clones, almost 97% of them singletons. The sequencing here drew on peripheral blood mononuclear cells, taken before stem cell transplant. The TCR originated in a woman between 50 and 59 years old with acute myeloid leukemia. Some clones in this sample may be carry-over from other donors' samples.

The CDR3 sequence is CASSQDPSGNANTGELFF. The DNA for the CDR3 is TGTGCCAGCAGCCAAGATCCTAGCGGCAACGCGAACACCGGGGAGCTGTTTTTT. The chain combines TRBV4-2 with TRBJ2-2, with 7 bases aligning to TRBD2. With 0 bases clipped from V and 0 bases from J, the junction kept 7 bases outside the gene matches. The CDR3 covers 18 residues. Looked up from germline, CDR1 is LGHNA and CDR2 is YNFKEQ.